Following are 19 T cell receptor beta chains from one sample sequenced in a study of long-term antiretroviral therapy in people with HIV. Survey-level immunoSEQ v3.0 assays were run. The method was immunoSEQ multiplex PCR; TCRdb's version includes in-frame clones alone and lacks a portion of them. The sample has tens of thousands of clones, less than 98% seen once; the top ten hold about 2.9%. The sample here was unsorted PBMCs, taken 6.9 years after starting antiretroviral therapy. The receptor set was obtained from a man aged 25 to 40 with HIV.

This chain connects TRBV4-3 to TRBJ2-5, with D possibly being TRBD2 (6 bases). Trimming shortened V by 1 base and J by 5 bases, and 14 bases separated the two germline ends. Germline V gives CDR1 LGHNA, CDR2 YSLEER. The CDR3 totals 15 residues. In nucleotides, the CDR3 is TGCGCCAGCAGCCAAGTCTGGGACTCGGGGGAGACCCAGTACTTC. This sequence encodes CASSQVWDSGETQYF.

The rearrangement joins TRBV5-4 to TRBJ2-2; D ambiguous. V was trimmed by 2 bases and J by 2 bases, leaving 1 base between them. Germline values: CDR1 SGHNT, CDR2 YYREEE (reference sequence). CDR3 size: 12 residues. CDR3 loop: CASSFNTGELFF. The CDR3, as DNA: TGTGCCAGCAGCTTTAACACCGGGGAGCTGTTTTTT.

Here the CDR3 DNA reads TGTGCCAGCAGTGAAGCCGGGGGCGGAGGGACGCTCTATGGCTACACCTTC. This sequence encodes CASSEAGGGGTLYGYTF. The chain employs TRBV25-1 and TRBJ1-2, with D tentatively TRBD1 (6 bases). The germline V gene encodes CDR1 MGHDK and CDR2 SYGVNS. The ends were cut back, 2 bases at V and 4 bases at J, with 20 bases in the middle. The CDR3 consists of 17 residues.

CDR3 DNA sequence: TGCGCCAGCAGCCAAGAGGGCCCCGAAGTGGGTTCCTACGAGCAGTACTTC. Its protein product is CASSQEGPEVGSYEQYF. The V gene is TRBV4-3, the J gene TRBJ2-7, with unresolved D. CDR1 and CDR2 (germline): LGHNA, YSLEER. V lost 0 bases, J lost 1 base, and 16 bases lay in between. The length of the CDR3 is 17 residues.

This chain links TRBV10-3 with TRBJ2-7; 9 bases line up with TRBD1. Trimming at V came to 4 bases and at J to 5 bases, leaving 3 bases not matched to a gene. The germline V gene encodes CDR1 ENHRY and CDR2 SYGVKD. CDR3 length: 13 amino acids. The CDR3 DNA reads as TGTGCCATCAGTGGGGACAGGGTTCACGAGCAGTACTTC. It encodes CAISGDRVHEQYF.

The chain couples TRBV30 to TRBJ1-4, with D hard to call. Germline loops: CDR1 GTSNPN, CDR2 SVGIG (reference sequence). This CDR3 spans 14 amino acids. The ends were cut back, 3 bases at V and 7 bases at J, with 15 bases in the middle. The CDR3 sequence is CAWSSDMRCEKLFF. CDR3 nucleotide sequence: TGTGCCTGGAGCTCAGACATGAGATGTGAAAAACTGTTTTTT.

The chain links TRBV13 to TRBJ1-1; D gene uncertain. Deletions cut 7 bases from V and 0 bases from J, with 12 bases between. CDR1 is PRHDT, CDR2 FYEKMQ, per germline (reference sequence). The CDR3 totals 14 residues. CDR3 sequence reads: CASTGETLNTEAFF. The CDR3 DNA follows: TGTGCCAGCACTGGGGAGACCTTGAACACTGAAGCTTTCTTT.

The chain employs TRBV5-8 and TRBJ1-3; TRBD1 might be the D (6 bases). The CDR3 has 15 amino acids. Trimming stripped 2 bases from V and 0 bases from J, with 9 bases between. Germline-derived CDR1 and CDR2 are SGHTS and YDEGEE. The chain's CDR3 is CASSFWGHSGNTIYF. The CDR3 DNA reads as TGTGCCAGCAGCTTTTGGGGGCACTCTGGAAACACCATATATTTT.

This chain uses TRBV30 with TRBJ2-3; no clear D. Germline-derived CDR1 and CDR2 are GTSNPN and SVGIG (reference sequence). V shed 4 bases and J shed 4 bases, with 12 bases lying between them. The CDR3 loop spans 13 amino acids. The CDR3 region has the DNA TGTGCCTGGAACACCGGCAGAGCAGATACGCAGTATTTT. It specifies CAWNTGRADTQYF.

V gene TRBV2 combines with J gene TRBJ2-5, with 8 nucleotides matching TRBD2. Germline V gene lookup returns CDR1 SNHLY and CDR2 FYNNEI. The junction had 8 bases not matched to a gene; V was cut back by 7 bases and J by 4 bases. The CDR3 is 14 residues long. DNA of the CDR3: TGTGCCAGCACCCAATCAACTAGCGGAGAGACCCAGTACTTC. This codes for CASTQSTSGETQYF.

The V gene is TRBV9, the J gene TRBJ2-5; D is uncertain. Looked up from germline, CDR1 is SGDLS and CDR2 is YYNGEE. Deletions cut 3 bases from V and 0 bases from J, with 12 bases between. This CDR3 is 15 amino acids long. The CDR3 coding sequence is TGTGCCAGCAGCGGCCGGGTAGGGTACCAAGAGACCCAGTACTTC. It encodes CASSGRVGYQETQYF.

The chain employs TRBV5-1 and TRBJ2-3, with TRBD2 matching 8 bases. Germline V CDR1 and CDR2: SGHRS, YFSETQ. CDR3 length: 17 residues. Trimming at V came to 3 bases and at J to 1 base, leaving 10 bases not matched to a gene. The CDR3 DNA reads as TGCGCCAGCAGCTCCATAATCGGTAGCGGGGGCACAGATACGCAGTATTTT. Protein sequence: CASSSIIGSGGTDTQYF.

This clone was detected only once. The rearrangement links TRBV9 to TRBJ2-3; a weak D match, TRBD2 (6 bases). The CDR3 has 14 residues. From germline, CDR1 is SGDLS and CDR2 YYNGEE. Trimming took 2 bases from V and 0 from J, leaving 7 bases between them. The CDR3 region is CASSVSGSTDTQYF. CDR3 sequence (DNA): TGTGCCAGCAGCGTCAGCGGGAGCACAGATACGCAGTATTTT.

The rearrangement joins TRBV4-1 to TRBJ1-1; D not resolved. V was cut by 7 bases and J by 6 bases, with 27 bases left in between. The CDR3 sequence is 17 residues long. Germline V gene lookup returns CDR1 MGHRA and CDR2 YSYEKL. The CDR3 sequence: CASNLAGELLLTSEAFF. The CDR3 coding sequence is TGCGCCAGCAACCTGGCAGGCGAGCTACTCTTAACTTCTGAAGCTTTCTTT.

The chain couples TRBV30 to TRBJ1-4; possible D gene TRBD1, 5 bases. The CDR3 extends over 14 amino acids. Germline assignment: CDR1 GTSNPN and CDR2 SVGIG (reference sequence). Trimming shortened V by 2 bases and J by 6 bases, and 13 bases separated the two germline ends. The CDR3 here is CAWSPRGIYEKLFF. The CDR3, as DNA: TGTGCCTGGAGTCCACGGGGGATCTATGAAAAACTGTTTTTT. Filled out from reference TRBV30 and TRBJ1-4, the complete variable domain reads SQTIHQWPATLVQPVGSPLSLECTVEGTSNPNLYWYRQAAGRGLQLLFYSVGIGQISSEVPQNLSASRPQDRQFILSSKKLLLSDSGFYLCAWSPRGIYEKLFFGSGTQLSVL.

This clone was seen a single time. CDR3: CASSQVSYSNEKLFF. The CDR3 nucleotides are TGCGCCAGCAGCCAAGTCAGCTACTCTAATGAAAAACTGTTTTTT. The gene calls are TRBV4-3 and TRBJ1-4, with D hard to call. Trimming took off 1 base at V and 3 bases at J, with 9 bases between the two ends. Germline CDR1 is LGHNA and CDR2 is YSLEER. This CDR3 is 15 amino acids long.

The DNA for the CDR3 is TGTGCCAGCAGCTTGGCTAGCGGGAGTAGTGAGCAGTACTTC. It encodes CASSLASGSSEQYF. This chain links TRBV7-2 with TRBJ2-7; 10 nucleotides match TRBD2. CDR1 and CDR2 (germline): SGHTA, FQGNSA. With V trimmed by 3 bases and J by 7 bases, 6 bases remained unmatched. The CDR3 is 14 residues long. Full variable domain (missing parts from reference TRBV7-2 and TRBJ2-7): GAGVSQSPSNKVTEKGKDVELRCDPISGHTALYWYRQSLGQGLEFLIYFQGNSAPDKSGLPSDRFSAERTGGSVSTLTIQRTQQEDSAVYLCASSLASGSSEQYFGPGTRLTVT.

This clone was counted a single time. J is TRBJ2-5 and V is TRBV6-6; a possible D gene is TRBD1 (6 bases). This CDR3 is 13 amino acids long. Germline V lookup: CDR1 MNHNY, CDR2 SVGAGI (reference sequence). Trimming stripped 5 bases from V and 11 bases from J, with 18 bases between. The CDR3 region has the DNA TGTGCCAGCAGTGCCAACAGGGTTGGGTTTCAGTACTTC. It is translated as CASSANRVGFQYF.

This chain connects TRBV28 to TRBJ2-5, with D hard to call. Trimming shortened V by 3 bases and J by 5 bases, and 7 bases separated the two germline ends. Germline CDR1 is MDHEN and CDR2 is SYDVKM. This CDR3 comprises 12 residues. CDR3 DNA sequence: TGTGCCAGCAGTTTTGGGGTGGAGACCCAGTACTTC. Translating it yields CASSFGVETQYF.